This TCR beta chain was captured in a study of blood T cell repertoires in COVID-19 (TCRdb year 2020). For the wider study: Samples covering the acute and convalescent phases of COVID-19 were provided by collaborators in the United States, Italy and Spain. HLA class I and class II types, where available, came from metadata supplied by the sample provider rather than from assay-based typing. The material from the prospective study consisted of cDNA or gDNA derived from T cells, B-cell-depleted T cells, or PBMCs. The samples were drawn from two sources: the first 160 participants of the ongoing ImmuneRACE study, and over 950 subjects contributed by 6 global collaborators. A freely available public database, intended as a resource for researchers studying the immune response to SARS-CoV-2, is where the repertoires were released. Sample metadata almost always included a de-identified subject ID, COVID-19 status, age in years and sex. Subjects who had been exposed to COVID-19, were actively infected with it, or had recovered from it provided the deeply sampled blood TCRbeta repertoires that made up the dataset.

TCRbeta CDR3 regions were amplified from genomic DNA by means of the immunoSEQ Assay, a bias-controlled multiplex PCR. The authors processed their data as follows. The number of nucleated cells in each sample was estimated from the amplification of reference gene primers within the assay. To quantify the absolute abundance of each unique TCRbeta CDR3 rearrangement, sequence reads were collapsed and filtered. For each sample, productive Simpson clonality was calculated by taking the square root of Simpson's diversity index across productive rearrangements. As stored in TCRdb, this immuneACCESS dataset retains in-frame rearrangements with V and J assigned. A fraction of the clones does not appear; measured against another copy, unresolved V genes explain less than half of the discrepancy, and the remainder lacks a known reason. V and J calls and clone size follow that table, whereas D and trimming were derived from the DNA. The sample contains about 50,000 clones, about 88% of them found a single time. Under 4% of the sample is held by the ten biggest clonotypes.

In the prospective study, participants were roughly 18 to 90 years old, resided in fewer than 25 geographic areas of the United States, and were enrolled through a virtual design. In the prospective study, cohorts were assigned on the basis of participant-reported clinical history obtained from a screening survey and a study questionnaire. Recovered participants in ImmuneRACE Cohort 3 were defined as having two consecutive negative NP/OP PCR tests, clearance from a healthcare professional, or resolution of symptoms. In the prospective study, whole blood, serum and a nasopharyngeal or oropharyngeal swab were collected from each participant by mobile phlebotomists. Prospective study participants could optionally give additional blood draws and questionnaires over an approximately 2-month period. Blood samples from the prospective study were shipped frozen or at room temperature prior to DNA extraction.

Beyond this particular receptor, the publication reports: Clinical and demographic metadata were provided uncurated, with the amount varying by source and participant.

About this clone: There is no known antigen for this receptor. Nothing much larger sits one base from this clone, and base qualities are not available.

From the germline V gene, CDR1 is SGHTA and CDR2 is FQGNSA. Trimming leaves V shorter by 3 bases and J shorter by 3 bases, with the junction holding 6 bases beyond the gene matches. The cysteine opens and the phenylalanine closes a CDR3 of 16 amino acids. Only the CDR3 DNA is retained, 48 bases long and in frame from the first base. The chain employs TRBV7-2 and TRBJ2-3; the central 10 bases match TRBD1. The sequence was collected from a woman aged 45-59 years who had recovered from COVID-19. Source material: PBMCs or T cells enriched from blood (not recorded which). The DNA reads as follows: TGTGCCAGCAGCTTGACAGGGGGCGCGGGTACAGATACGCAGTATTTT. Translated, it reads CASSLTGGAGTDTQYF.